This is a list of T cell receptor beta chains from one sample in a study of PD-L1 blockade in urothelial cancer. Profiling relied on immunoSEQ multiplex PCR, and the TCRdb table lists in-frame clones only, not all of them. The sample has about 84,000 clones, more than 75% seen once; the top ten hold 9.5%. The specimen was PBMCs, collected around atezolizumab (anti-PD-L1) treatment. Receptors were obtained from a man in his sixties or seventies with urothelial cancer. The CDR3 runs from the conserved cysteine through the conserved F or W. D genes are given only for firm matches. Rows give clone size only sometimes, using once, few, many, or a class for an expanded clone.

.	TRBV7-2	TRBD2	TRBJ2-7	CASSSYGTSGYEQYF	TGTGCCAGCAGCTCATACGGGACTAGCGGCTACGAGCAGTACTTC
.	TRBV2	TRBD1	TRBJ1-3	CASRQQGARNTIYF	TGTGCCAGCAGACAACAGGGGGCTAGAAACACCATATATTTT
.	TRBV6-6	TRBD1	TRBJ2-3	CASRTGQHTDTQYF	TGTGCCAGCAGGACGGGACAGCACACAGATACGCAGTATTTT
.	TRBV5-8	.	TRBJ2-1	CASSLDRGANPYNEQFF	TGTGCCAGCAGCTTGGATCGGGGGGCGAACCCCTACAATGAGCAGTTCTTC
.	TRBV4-1	.	TRBJ2-1	CASSHHSLQGNEQFF	TGCGCCAGCAGCCACCATTCTTTACAGGGTAATGAGCAGTTCTTC
.	TRBV6-1	.	TRBJ1-3	CASSDGGRGNTIYF	TGTGCCAGCAGTGACGGAGGGAGAGGAAACACCATATATTTT
.	TRBV11-3	TRBD1	TRBJ2-1	CASSRRDRGHEQFF	TGTGCCAGCAGCCGCCGGGACAGGGGTCATGAGCAGTTCTTC
.	TRBV7-6	.	TRBJ1-1	CASSPQMNTEAFF	TGTGCCAGCAGCCCCCAGATGAACACTGAAGCTTTCTTT
once	TRBV30	.	TRBJ1-2	CAWMRGGEGGYGYTF	TGTGCCTGGATGAGAGGCGGGGAGGGGGGCTATGGCTACACCTTC
.	TRBV7-8	.	TRBJ2-7	CASSHTSGSDYEQYF	TGTGCCAGCAGCCACACGTCGGGGAGCGACTACGAGCAGTACTTC
.	TRBV15	.	TRBJ2-1	CATSRVSVEPNEQFF	TGTGCCACCAGCAGAGTTTCGGTCGAACCCAATGAGCAGTTCTTC
few	TRBV5-1	TRBD1	TRBJ2-5	CASSLGQGAGETQYF	TGCGCCAGCAGCTTGGGGCAGGGGGCTGGGGAGACCCAGTACTTC
few	TRBV5-1	.	TRBJ2-3	CASSSSSTLTDTQYF	TGCGCCAGCAGCTCGAGTAGCACACTCACAGATACGCAGTATTTT
once	TRBV19	TRBD1	TRBJ1-5	CASARSQGGEGGNQPQHF	TGTGCCAGTGCCCGTTCACAGGGGGGAGAGGGGGGCAATCAGCCCCAGCATTTT
.	TRBV5-1	TRBD2	TRBJ2-3	CASSFGSGNTDTQYF	TGCGCCAGCAGCTTTGGTAGCGGGAACACAGATACGCAGTATTTT
.	TRBV10-1	.	TRBJ2-3	CATGRTSTDTQYF	TGCGCCACCGGACGGACTAGCACAGATACGCAGTATTTT
few	TRBV7-3	.	TRBJ2-7	CASSPGPENYEQYF	TGTGCCAGCAGCCCAGGGCCAGAGAACTACGAGCAGTACTTC
.	TRBV6-6	TRBD1	TRBJ2-7	CASSLPTGRANEQYF	TGTGCCAGCAGTCTTCCGACAGGGCGGGCAAACGAGCAGTACTTC
.	TRBV4-2	TRBD1	TRBJ1-4	CASSWDSTNEKLFF	TGTGCCAGCAGCTGGGACAGCACAAATGAAAAACTGTTTTTT
.	TRBV7-3	TRBD2	TRBJ2-1	CASSPSGGENEQFF	TGTGCCAGCAGCCCTTCGGGAGGGGAGAATGAGCAGTTCTTC
.	TRBV7-3	.	TRBJ1-1	CASSLEGGALVEAFF	TGTGCCAGCAGCTTGGAGGGGGGGGCGCTTGTGGAAGCTTTCTTT
.	TRBV19	.	TRBJ1-3	CASSIFLGGNTIYF	TGTGCCAGTAGTATCTTCCTCGGTGGAAACACCATATATTTT
.	TRBV4-2	.	TRBJ2-3	CASSQELSTDTQYF	TGTGCCAGCAGCCAAGAACTGAGCACAGATACGCAGTATTTT
.	TRBV5-6	.	TRBJ1-4	CASRRTANEKLFF	TGTGCCAGCCGCCGGACAGCAAATGAAAAACTGTTTTTT
.	TRBV7-3	TRBD2	TRBJ2-2	CASRPPGLANTGELFF	TGTGCCAGCAGACCTCCGGGACTAGCGAACACCGGGGAGCTGTTTTTT
.	TRBV18	.	TRBJ2-3	CASSRDKSSTDTQYF	TGTGCCAGCTCAAGGGACAAATCTAGCACAGATACGCAGTATTTT
.	TRBV14	.	TRBJ1-1	CASSQEWTEEAFF	TGTGCCAGCAGCCAGGAGTGGACAGAAGAAGCTTTCTTT
.	TRBV2	TRBD1	TRBJ1-2	CASKLLTGGQGGNYGYTF	TGTGCCAGCAAACTATTGACAGGGGGCCAGGGTGGTAACTATGGCTACACCTTC
.	TRBV5-1	TRBD2	TRBJ2-1	CASSLGVSGLADYNEQFF	TGCGCCAGCAGCTTGGGAGTGTCCGGACTAGCGGATTACAATGAGCAGTTCTTC
medium-sized	TRBV14	TRBD1	TRBJ1-1	CASSLGTGWNTEAFF	TGTGCCAGCAGCCTTGGGACAGGATGGAACACTGAAGCTTTCTTT
.	TRBV2	.	TRBJ1-4	CASSDRGNEKLFF	TGTGCCAGCAGTGACAGGGGTAATGAAAAACTGTTTTTT
once	TRBV19	.	TRBJ2-7	CASSYNGEQYF	TGTGCCAGTAGTTACAACGGGGAGCAGTACTTC
once	TRBV7-2	.	TRBJ2-7	CASSLSLAASEQYF	TGTGCCAGCAGCTTAAGTTTGGCCGCTTCCGAGCAGTACTTC
.	TRBV7-2	TRBD2	TRBJ2-1	CASSGGLAGGGNEQFF	TGTGCCAGCAGCGGCGGCCTAGCGGGAGGAGGCAATGAGCAGTTCTTC
.	TRBV10-1	.	TRBJ2-3	CASSVRVADTQYF	TGCGCCAGCAGTGTCCGGGTCGCAGATACGCAGTATTTT
.	TRBV27	TRBD1	TRBJ2-7	CASSPHLSTGTYEQYF	TGTGCCAGCAGTCCCCACCTTTCGACAGGGACCTACGAGCAGTACTTC